These 26 T cell receptor beta chains were sequenced from one sample in a study of PD-1 blockade in classical Hodgkin lymphoma. Assay: immunoSEQ multiplex PCR; the TCRdb copy retains only in-frame clones and omits some. The table has 75,000 to 100,000 clones, 85% to 95% seen once. As for time point: cycle 4 day 1 (C4D1), after 6 weeks of nivolumab. Patients all relapsed after autologous stem cell transplantation, and there was variation in brentuximab vedotin exposure. The material was peripheral blood mononuclear cells (PBMCs), obtained before the fourth cycle of nivolumab. Every receptor here comes from a human donor with classical Hodgkin lymphoma.

The rearrangement links TRBV7-9 to TRBJ1-2; D not certain. Looked up from germline, CDR1 is SEHNR and CDR2 is FQNEAQ (reference sequence). CDR3 length: 12 residues. Trimming took 1 base from V and 10 from J, leaving 10 bases between them. The CDR3, as DNA: TGTGCCAGCAGCTTAGATGGTCCGGACTACACCTTC. Translation: CASSLDGPDYTF.

The chain couples TRBV11-3 to TRBJ1-1, with unresolved D. This CDR3 is 12 amino acids long. Trimming left V 0 bases short and J 1 base short, with 0 bases between. CDR1 and CDR2 (germline): SGHNT, YENEEA. CDR3 protein: CASSLENTEAFF. The DNA for the CDR3 is TGTGCCAGCAGCTTAGAGAACACTGAAGCTTTCTTT.

J is TRBJ1-1 and V is TRBV5-1; 8 positions match TRBD1. V was pared by 0 bases and J by 6 bases, with 4 bases of the junction left unmatched. The CDR3 is made up of 14 amino acids. Germline values: CDR1 SGHRS, CDR2 YFSETQ. CDR3 in amino acids: CASSLAGQGSEAFF. The CDR3, as DNA: TGCGCCAGCAGCTTGGCCGGACAGGGCTCTGAAGCTTTCTTT.

The table lists this clone with a count of one. This chain uses TRBV9 with TRBJ2-3; D may be TRBD2 (5 bases). Germline V CDR1 and CDR2: SGDLS, YYNGEE. The V end was cut by 3 bases, the J end by 4 bases, with 12 bases between. The CDR3 consists of 14 residues. The CDR3 DNA follows: TGTGCCAGCAGCGGTCGGGGAGTCCCAGATACGCAGTATTTT. This sequence encodes CASSGRGVPDTQYF.

This clone was recorded once. The rearrangement uses TRBV4-1 and TRBJ2-1; D ambiguous. V lost 0 bases, J lost 7 bases, and 4 bases lay in between. Germline V CDR1 and CDR2: MGHRA, YSYEKL. The CDR3 totals 12 residues. The CDR3 coding sequence is TGCGCCAGCAGCCAAGATCATAATGAGCAGTTCTTC. Protein sequence: CASSQDHNEQFF.

The gene calls are TRBV19 and TRBJ2-7; TRBD2 might be the D (5 bases). CDR1 and CDR2 from the germline V gene are LNHDA and SQIVND (reference sequence). Trimming removed 0 bases from V and 0 bases from J, with 9 bases in between. This CDR3 has 15 residues. The CDR3 is CASSIEGSVSYEQYF. The CDR3 DNA follows: TGTGCCAGTAGTATAGAGGGTAGCGTCTCCTACGAGCAGTACTTC.

The rearrangement uses TRBV9 and TRBJ1-4; TRBD1 agrees at 8 bases. V gave up 4 bases and J gave up 5 bases; unmatched junction bases: 7. The CDR3 runs 15 residues. CDR1 is SGDLS and CDR2 is YYNGEE in the germline V gene. CDR3 sequence: CASSPRQGSNEKLFF. For the CDR3, the DNA is TGTGCCAGCAGCCCCAGACAGGGGTCAAATGAAAAACTGTTTTTT.

This chain uses TRBV18 with TRBJ2-5, with D unclear. There are 13 residues in the CDR3. V lost 2 bases and J lost 3, with 7 bases in between. Germline-derived CDR1 and CDR2 are KGHSH and LQKENI. The CDR3 region has the DNA TGTGCCAGCTCACCAGGCTGGGAAGAGACCCAGTACTTC. Its protein is CASSPGWEETQYF.

This rearrangement joins TRBV15 to TRBJ2-7; 8 nucleotides match TRBD2. Trimming at V came to 5 bases and at J to 7 bases, leaving 16 bases not matched to a gene. This CDR3 contains 16 residues. CDR1 is LNHNV and CDR2 is YYDKDF in the germline V gene (reference sequence). CDR3 protein: CATSPIARGGPSEQYF. CDR3 nucleotide sequence: TGTGCCACCAGCCCCATAGCTCGCGGGGGGCCTAGTGAGCAGTACTTC.

V usage is TRBV13 and J usage is TRBJ2-7, with TRBD2 matching over 7 bases. J gave up 1 base and V 2 bases, and 2 bases lay outside the gene matches. Germline CDR1 PRHDT, CDR2 FYEKMQ (reference sequence). The CDR3 length is 14 residues. The CDR3 DNA is TGTGCCAGCAGCTTAAGCGGGACTTCCTACGAGCAGTACTTC. It translates to CASSLSGTSYEQYF.

The chain couples TRBV27 to TRBJ1-2; D unresolved. Trimming took off 2 bases at V and 4 bases at J, with 11 bases between the two ends. The CDR3 is 14 residues long. The germline gives CDR1 MNHEY, CDR2 SMNVEV (reference sequence). In DNA form, the CDR3 reads TGTGCCAGCAGTTTAAGGCCTTACTTCTATGGCTACACCTTC. Its protein product is CASSLRPYFYGYTF.

The J gene is TRBJ1-1, the V gene TRBV28, with D tentatively TRBD1 (5 bases). V was trimmed by 3 bases and J by 7 bases, leaving 6 bases between them. Germline CDR1 is MDHEN and CDR2 is SYDVKM. The CDR3 covers 11 residues. CDR3 in amino acids: CASSFQGEAFF. CDR3 coding DNA: TGTGCCAGCAGTTTTCAGGGTGAAGCTTTCTTT.

The rearrangement joins TRBV18 to TRBJ1-2, with D unclear. Germline loops: CDR1 KGHSH, CDR2 LQKENI. The CDR3 loop spans 14 amino acids. Trimming took off 1 base at V and 3 bases at J, with 9 bases between the two ends. This CDR3 reads CASSPRGGDYGYTF. In DNA form, the CDR3 reads TGTGCCAGCTCACCACGAGGTGGGGACTATGGCTACACCTTC. Together with reference TRBV18 and TRBJ1-2, the CDR3 gives the full variable domain: NAGVMQNPRHLVRRRGQEARLRCSPMKGHSHVYWYRQLPEEGLKFMVYLQKENIIDESGMPKERFSAEFPKEGPSILRIQQVVRGDSAAYFCASSPRGGDYGYTFGSGTRLTVV.

This chain links TRBV5-1 with TRBJ1-4, with a possible D match to TRBD1 (5 bases). With 0 bases removed from V and 8 bases from J, the gap between germline ends came to 14 bases. Germline V gene data show CDR1 as SGHRS and CDR2 as YFSETQ. CDR3 length: 15 residues. The CDR3 DNA reads TGCGCCAGCAGCTTGGCTCGGGGACGGGGGGAAAAACTGTTTTTT. As protein: CASSLARGRGEKLFF.

The CDR3 DNA reads as TGTGCCAGCAGGCTACGTTACACAGATACGCAGTATTTT. It is translated as CASRLRYTDTQYF. The chain uses TRBV27 and TRBJ2-3; D call uncertain. Per the germline V gene, CDR1 is MNHEY and CDR2 is SMNVEV (reference sequence). The length of the CDR3 is 13 residues. V was pared by 6 bases and J by 2 bases, with 9 bases between.

This chain joins TRBV29-1 and TRBJ1-1; possibly TRBD1 for D (5 bases). V was shortened by 2 bases and J by 10 bases, with 11 bases between the two germline ends. From germline, CDR1 is SQVTM and CDR2 ANQGSEA. The CDR3 runs to 11 residues. In DNA, the CDR3 is TGCAGCGTTGAAAGGGGCGCGGGAGCTTTCTTT. Translating gives CSVERGAGAFF.

The V and J genes are TRBV27 and TRBJ1-1; unclear D gene. Trimming shortened V by 4 bases and J by 8 bases, and 20 bases separated the two germline ends. This CDR3 has 15 residues. Germline V lookup: CDR1 MNHEY, CDR2 SMNVEV (reference sequence). For the CDR3, the DNA is TGTGCCAGCAGTTCCACCCTGGGCGGGTTTCAGGAAGCTTTCTTT. Translated: CASSSTLGGFQEAFF.

This rearrangement joins TRBV7-9 to TRBJ2-7, with 10 nucleotides matching TRBD1. J was trimmed by 3 bases and V by 3 bases; bases with no gene match: 11. CDR3 size: 17 residues. CDR1 is SEHNR and CDR2 is FQNEAQ in the germline V gene (reference sequence). CDR3 region: CASSLPPEGQGDYEQYF. In nucleotides, the CDR3 is TGTGCCAGCAGCTTGCCTCCAGAAGGACAGGGGGACTACGAGCAGTACTTC.

The genes are TRBV5-1 and TRBJ2-2; a weak D match, TRBD2 (6 bases). The CDR3 consists of 16 residues. V was trimmed by 1 base and J by 0 bases, leaving 10 bases between them. Germline CDR1 SGHRS, CDR2 YFSETQ. The CDR3 loop reads CASSLKREPNTGELFF. The CDR3 DNA reads as TGCGCCAGCAGCTTGAAACGGGAGCCGAACACCGGGGAGCTGTTTTTT.

This rearrangement joins TRBV15 to TRBJ2-1, with D possibly matching TRBD2 (5 bases). Looked up from germline, CDR1 is LNHNV and CDR2 is YYDKDF (reference sequence). This CDR3 spans 14 amino acids. Trimming removed 6 bases from V and 0 bases from J, with 9 bases in between. The CDR3 nucleotides are TGTGCCACCAGACGGGGAAGCTCCTACAATGAGCAGTTCTTC. This codes for CATRRGSSYNEQFF.

The V and J genes are TRBV27 and TRBJ1-2; 8 bases agree with TRBD1. The CDR3 sequence is 15 residues long. V gave up 4 bases and J gave up 4 bases; unmatched junction bases: 8. In germline, CDR1 is MNHEY, CDR2 SMNVEV (reference sequence). The chain's CDR3 is CASSSGTGHGYGYTF. DNA of the CDR3: TGTGCCAGCAGTTCCGGGACAGGCCATGGCTATGGCTACACCTTC.

The gene calls are TRBV20-1 and TRBJ2-7, with TRBD2 matching over 7 bases. Trimming at V came to 6 bases and at J to 11 bases, leaving 10 bases not matched to a gene. Germline values: CDR1 DFQATT, CDR2 SNEGSKA (reference sequence). This CDR3 comprises 11 residues. CDR3 region: CSAVRETVEYF. CDR3 nucleotide sequence: TGCAGTGCGGTGCGGGAGACAGTGGAGTACTTC.

This chain links TRBV19 with TRBJ2-7, with TRBD1 matching over 7 bases. The germline V gene encodes CDR1 LNHDA and CDR2 SQIVND (reference sequence). This CDR3 comprises 14 residues. Trimming removed 7 bases from V and 2 bases from J; junction bases left unmatched: 8. The CDR3 loop reads CASTRGGFPYEQYF. The CDR3 DNA is TGTGCCAGTACCCGAGGGGGCTTCCCCTACGAGCAGTACTTC.

The rearrangement uses TRBV6-6 and TRBJ1-3; D ambiguous. V lost 6 bases to trimming and J lost 1 base, with 13 bases between them. Germline lookup yields CDR1 MNHNY and CDR2 SVGAGI (reference sequence). The CDR3 has 15 amino acids. CDR3 sequence: CASSHYWGSGNTIYF. The DNA of the CDR3 is TGTGCCAGCAGCCACTACTGGGGTTCTGGAAACACCATATATTTT.

The genes are TRBV5-1 and TRBJ2-1, with 11 bases matching TRBD2. CDR3 size: 19 residues. V lost 0 bases and J lost 1; bases outside the gene matches: 9. Germline V lookup: CDR1 SGHRS, CDR2 YFSETQ. CDR3 region: CASSLVGLAGGSSYNEQFF. As DNA, the CDR3 is TGCGCCAGCAGCTTGGTTGGTCTAGCGGGAGGTTCTTCCTACAATGAGCAGTTCTTC.

This clone was recorded only once. The gene calls are TRBV2 and TRBJ2-3, with TRBD2 matching 7 bases. This CDR3 spans 20 amino acids. Germline V gene lookup returns CDR1 SNHLY and CDR2 FYNNEI. V shed 0 bases, J shed 3 bases, and the junction held 18 bases outside the gene matches. CDR3: CASSEAAGRWSGKGTDTQYF. CDR3 coding DNA: TGTGCCAGCAGTGAAGCGGCCGGTAGGTGGAGCGGGAAAGGTACAGATACGCAGTATTTT.